Each of the 17 T cell receptor beta chains below was sequenced from the same sample in a study of blood T cell repertoires in COVID-19. Produced via immunoSEQ multiplex PCR; TCRdb's table is partial and in-frame only. This table has about 240,000 clones, around three quarters appearing once. The sequenced sample consisted of peripheral blood. These receptors all come from a woman of 80 years or more with acute or convalescent COVID-19.

The chain joins TRBV19 to TRBJ1-6, with TRBD1 matching 9 bases. Germline V gene sequence: CDR1 LNHDA, CDR2 SQIVND (reference sequence). Unmatched junction bases numbered 4, after V lost 6 bases and J lost 7 bases. CDR3 length: 14 amino acids. The CDR3 sequence: CASSGQGWNSPLHF. CDR3 DNA: TGTGCCAGTAGCGGACAGGGGTGGAATTCACCCCTCCACTTT.

V usage is TRBV19 and J usage is TRBJ1-5; 8 bases agree with TRBD1. The CDR3 is made up of 12 amino acids. The germline V gene encodes CDR1 LNHDA and CDR2 SQIVND (reference sequence). J lost 8 bases, V lost 6 bases, and 3 bases had no gene match. The CDR3 DNA sequence: TGTGCCAGTAGCAACAGGGGGGAGCCCCAGCATTTT. Its protein is CASSNRGEPQHF.

The V and J genes are TRBV7-2 and TRBJ1-1; 8 bases align to TRBD1. V shed 5 bases and J 1 base; nucleotides not matched to a gene: 6. The CDR3 length is 15 residues. CDR1 SGHTA and CDR2 FQGNSA come from the germline V gene. This CDR3 reads CASSLRQGRNTEAFF. CDR3 coding DNA: TGTGCCAGCAGCCTAAGACAGGGGAGGAACACTGAAGCTTTCTTT.

This rearrangement joins TRBV6-2 or TRBV6-3 to TRBJ2-7; D perhaps matches TRBD1 (5 bases). The CDR3 runs to 11 residues. Trimming stripped 2 bases from V and 6 bases from J, with 5 bases between. Looked up from germline, CDR1 is MNHEY and CDR2 is SVGEGT. CDR3 sequence (DNA): TGTGCCAGCAGTTACAGGGGCGAGCAGTACTTC. It encodes CASSYRGEQYF.

The chain uses TRBV11-2 and TRBJ1-1; D might be TRBD1 (6 bases). The length of the CDR3 is 14 residues. V dropped 7 bases and J dropped 1 base, with 13 bases sitting between them. Germline V gene sequence: CDR1 SGHAT, CDR2 FQNNGV. The CDR3 nucleotides are TGTGCCAGCAAACAGGGTTTGGGGAACACTGAAGCTTTCTTT. This encodes CASKQGLGNTEAFF.

Notes on this clone: Distinct nucleotide sequences in the sample also encode this CDR3. J is TRBJ1-5 and V is TRBV18; D unclear. This CDR3 is 13 amino acids long. With 2 bases removed from V and 5 bases from J, the gap between germline ends came to 7 bases. Looked up from germline, CDR1 is KGHSH and CDR2 is LQKENI. CDR3 DNA sequence: TGTGCCAGCTCACCAGGGAGTGATCAGCCCCAGCATTTT. Translating gives CASSPGSDQPQHF.

V usage is TRBV9 and J usage is TRBJ2-5; 10 bases align to TRBD2. The length of the CDR3 is 15 residues. V was pared by 1 base and J by 5 bases, with 5 bases of the junction left unmatched. Germline CDR1 is SGDLS and CDR2 is YYNGEE. The CDR3 DNA reads as TGTGCCAGCAGCGTATTTCCTAGCGGGAGTGAGACCCAGTACTTC. It translates to CASSVFPSGSETQYF. The full variable domain, in which reference TRBV9 and TRBJ2-5 provide the parts outside the CDR3, is DSGVTQTPKHLITATGQRVTLRCSPRSGDLSVYWYQQSLDQGLQFLIQYYNGEERAKGNILERFSAQQFPDLHSELNLSSLELGDSALYFCASSVFPSGSETQYFGPGTRLLVL.

V gene TRBV6-6 combines with J gene TRBJ2-7, with D possibly matching TRBD1 (5 bases). CDR1 is MNHNY, CDR2 SVGAGI, per germline (reference sequence). The germline V and J ends were trimmed by 6 bases and 4 bases, with 22 bases remaining between them. The CDR3 extends over 16 amino acids. The CDR3 coding sequence is TGTGCCAGCAGCGGATCTGCCCAGGGTGCCCTATACGAGCAGTACTTC. It specifies CASSGSAQGALYEQYF.

This chain uses TRBV14 with TRBJ2-3; 12 bases agree with TRBD2. The CDR3 sequence is 16 residues long. Trimming removed 3 bases from V and 0 bases from J; junction bases left unmatched: 1. Germline V gene sequence: CDR1 SGHDN, CDR2 FVKESK. The CDR3 nucleotides read TGTGCCAGCAGCCAGGGACTAGCGGGCAGCACAGATACGCAGTATTTT. This encodes CASSQGLAGSTDTQYF.

The gene calls are TRBV7-2 and TRBJ2-7, with 8 bases aligning to TRBD1. V was clipped by 4 bases and J by 4 bases; unmatched bases: 9. The germline V gene has CDR1 SGHTA and CDR2 FQGNSA. This CDR3 comprises 15 residues. The CDR3 bases are TGTGCCAGCAGCTCAGGACAGGGTTCATGGTACGAGCAGTACTTC. It translates to CASSSGQGSWYEQYF.

V is TRBV6-5 and J is TRBJ2-3; 7 positions agree with TRBD1. This CDR3 comprises 14 residues. In germline, CDR1 is MNHEY, CDR2 SVGAGI. J lost 4 bases, V lost 6 bases, and 7 bases had no gene match. For the CDR3, the DNA is TGTGCCAGCAGCCTTAGACAGGGATCAGATACGCAGTATTTT. Its translation: CASSLRQGSDTQYF.

This clone was detected once. J is TRBJ1-1 and V is TRBV7-9; the D is unclear. The CDR3 spans 14 residues. V was clipped by 2 bases and J by 2 bases, with 9 bases between them. From germline, CDR1 is SEHNR and CDR2 FQNEAQ (reference sequence). The chain's CDR3 is CASSLSGGNTEAFF. The CDR3 nucleotides read TGTGCCAGCAGCTTATCGGGAGGAAACACTGAAGCTTTCTTT.

A single count supports this clone. CDR3 DNA sequence: TGTGCCAGCAGTTCCCTCAGCGGCACTGAAGCTTTCTTT. It encodes CASSSLSGTEAFF. V gene TRBV6-5 combines with J gene TRBJ1-1; D gene unclear. Per germline, CDR1 MNHEY and CDR2 SVGAGI. There are 13 residues in the CDR3. Trimming cost V 4 bases and J 4 bases, with 10 bases left between them.

V and J are TRBV29-1 and TRBJ1-2; 9 bases line up with TRBD1. The germline V gene encodes CDR1 SQVTM and CDR2 ANQGSEA. The CDR3 contains 12 residues. The CDR3 DNA sequence: TGCGGGTCCGGGACAGGGAAACACGGCTACACCTTC. Translation gives CGSGTGKHGYTF. Combining the CDR3 with reference TRBV29-1 and TRBJ1-2 gives the whole variable domain SAVISQKPSRDICQRGTSLTIQCQVDSQVTMMFWYRQQPGQSLTLIATANQGSEATYESGFVIDKFPISRPNLTFSTLTVSNMSPEDSSIYLCGSGTGKHGYTFGSGTRLTVV.

CDR3 in amino acids: CASSPGSPGGNSPLHF. The CDR3 coding sequence is TGTGCCAGCTCACCAGGATCCCCCGGCGGGAATTCACCCCTCCACTTT. This chain connects TRBV18 to TRBJ1-6; no definite D call. This CDR3 is built from 16 residues. V gave up 2 bases and J gave up 7 bases, with 15 bases separating them. Germline CDR1 is KGHSH and CDR2 is LQKENI.

V usage is TRBV6-5 and J usage is TRBJ2-3; D not certain. The CDR3 is made up of 13 amino acids. V was shortened by 7 bases and J by 3 bases, with 11 bases between the two germline ends. Per the germline V gene, CDR1 is MNHEY and CDR2 is SVGAGI. The CDR3 sequence is CASNVLSTDTQYF. CDR3 in DNA: TGTGCCAGCAACGTTCTTAGTACAGATACGCAGTATTTT.

The V call is TRBV4-3, the J call TRBJ2-1, with 10 bases aligning to TRBD2. Germline values: CDR1 LGHNA, CDR2 YSLEER. Germline trimming cut 3 bases from V and 3 bases from J; bases unmatched to any gene: 5. CDR3 size: 16 residues. DNA of the CDR3: TGCGCCAGCAGCCAGGCTCCTAGCGGGGGCTACAATGAGCAGTTCTTC. Translated, it gives CASSQAPSGGYNEQFF.